This paragraph covers one TCR beta chain sequence. The target antigen is unknown. Profiling of TCR beta VDJ combinations and CDR3 sequences used genomic DNA as template. TCRdb ran MiXCR on the reads and lists one entry per CDR3 protein. Altogether some 160,000 distinct CDR3 sequences are present, around 48% being singletons, with the ten largest covering about 2.8%. The V and J ends lost 10 bases and 9 bases, in that order; junction bases with no gene match: 12. The CDR3 extends over 14 amino acids. In germline, CDR1 is SEHNR, CDR2 FQNEAQ (reference sequence). This sample is part of a study of CD8+CD57+ T cells in acquired aplastic anemia. Study information: Each DNA sample taken from sorted CD4+ and CD8+ cells came to approximately 3 ug on average.

Study observations and caveats: Both patients and controls carried the same twenty-nine CD8+ CDR3 sequences.

CD8+CD57+ cell expansion, shown by flow cytometry, had occurred in the patients selected for sequencing. Patients, without exception, had severe acquired aplastic anemia. Blood samples were obtained from patients who had received no prior therapy. Specimen: sorted CD4+, CD8+, or CD8+CD57+ T cells (not recorded which) from PBMCs. The V gene is TRBV7-9, the J gene TRBJ1-6; TRBD1 matches at 7 bases. The sequence derives from a human donor with aplastic anemia. CDR3 in DNA: TGTGCCAAACCGGACGGACAGGTCGGTTCACCCCTCCACTTT. Encoded protein: CAKPDGQVGSPLHF.